This T cell receptor beta chain was retrieved from a study of blood T cell repertoires in COVID-19 (dated by TCRdb to the early 2020s). Broadly, across the study: The collaborator samples originated in the United States, Italy and Spain and spanned the acute and convalescent phases of COVID-19. The prospective study material was composed of cDNA or gDNA derived from T cells, B-cell-depleted T cells, or PBMCs. The dataset comprised deeply sampled blood TCRbeta repertoires from subjects exposed to, actively infected with, or recovered from COVID-19. The repertoires were released in a freely available public database intended as a resource for research on the immune response to SARS-CoV-2. Samples came from the ongoing ImmuneRACE study (first 160 participants) plus 1,254 subjects from 6 global collaborators. The sample metadata nearly always contained a de-identified subject ID, COVID-19 status, age in years and sex. Where available, HLA class I and class II types were taken from metadata supplied by the sample provider and were not determined by assay-based typing.

A remark on this clone: No antigen is known for it. Per-base quality was not reported, and no clone a single base away is much larger than it.

The CDR3 numbers 14 residues from cysteine through phenylalanine. Only the CDR3 DNA is retained, 42 bases long and in frame from the first base. According to the germline V gene, CDR1 reads SQVTM and CDR2 reads ANQGSEA. For this chain, trimming is 3 bases at the V end and 9 bases at the J end, and the number of junction bases without a gene match is 6. Broader findings and caveats from the paper: The quantity of clinical and demographic metadata differed by source and by participant and was supplied without curation.

TCRbeta CDR3 regions were amplified from genomic DNA using the immunoSEQ Assay, a bias-controlled multiplex PCR. Under the source paper's analysis protocol: The number of nucleated cells in each sample was estimated by amplification of reference gene primers within the assay. To quantify the absolute abundance of each unique TCRbeta CDR3 rearrangement, sequence reads were collapsed and filtered. For each sample, productive Simpson clonality was calculated as the square root of Simpson's diversity index across productive rearrangements. Here the immuneACCESS table is served through TCRdb, limited to in-frame sequences with V and J called. Missing clones are a known gap in these copies; in checked studies unresolved V genes cover under half, and the rest lacks a known reason. For V, J and clone size, that table is used; D and trimming come from the DNA. The table for this sample lists some 300,000 clones; approximately 84% of them were counted only once. Roughly 1% of the sample rests with the top ten.

Participants in the prospective study were enrolled through a virtual design, were aged roughly 18 to 100 years, and lived in fewer than 30 United States geographic areas. Cohort assignment in the prospective study relied on participant-reported clinical history from a screening survey and a study questionnaire. ImmuneRACE Cohort 3 recovered participants were defined by two consecutive negative NP/OP PCR tests, healthcare professional clearance, or symptom resolution. In the prospective study, mobile phlebotomists collected whole blood, serum and a nasopharyngeal or oropharyngeal swab from each participant. Over an approximately two-month period, participants in the prospective study had the option of providing additional blood draws and questionnaires. Prospective study blood samples were shipped either frozen or at room temperature before DNA extraction.

The receptor comes from a woman under 40 who had recovered from COVID-19. The chain is made from TRBV29-1 and TRBJ2-1; 12 central nucleotides agree with TRBD2. The sequenced material came from PBMCs or T cells enriched from blood (not recorded which). CDR3 loop: CSVEGLAGGSEQFF. In nucleotide form, the sequence is TGCAGCGTTGAGGGGCTAGCGGGGGGGAGTGAGCAGTTCTTC.